This T cell receptor (beta chain) appears in the sequencing data of a study of technical replicates of blood from several donors. Sequencing was performed with immunoSEQ multiplex PCR; in TCRdb, only in-frame clones are kept and a portion is missing. The sample contains 70,000 or so clones, about 90% of which appear only once. The TCR was taken from a human donor in good health. Sequencing was performed on T cells isolated from PBMCs.

In nucleotides, the CDR3 is TGTGCCAGCACGCAGGGGGACCGGATCACCGGGGAGCTGTTTTTT. This sequence encodes CASTQGDRITGELFF. The V call is TRBV7-6, the J call TRBJ2-2, with 7 bases lining up with TRBD1. Germline V CDR1 and CDR2: SGHVS, FNYEAQ. CDR3 length: 15 amino acids. Trimming took 7 bases from V and 4 from J; bases not matched to a gene: 9.